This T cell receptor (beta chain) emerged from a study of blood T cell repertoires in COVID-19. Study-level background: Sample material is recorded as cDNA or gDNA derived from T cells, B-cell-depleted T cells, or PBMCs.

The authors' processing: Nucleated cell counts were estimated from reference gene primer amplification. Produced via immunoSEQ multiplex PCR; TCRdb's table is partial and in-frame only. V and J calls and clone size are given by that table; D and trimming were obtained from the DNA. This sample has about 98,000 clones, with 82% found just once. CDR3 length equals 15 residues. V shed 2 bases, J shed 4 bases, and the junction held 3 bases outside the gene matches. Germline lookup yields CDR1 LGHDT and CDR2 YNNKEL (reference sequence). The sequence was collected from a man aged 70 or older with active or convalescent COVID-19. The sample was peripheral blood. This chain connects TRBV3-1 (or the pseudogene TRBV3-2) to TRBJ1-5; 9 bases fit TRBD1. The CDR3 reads CASSQTGGRNQPQHF. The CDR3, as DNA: TGTGCCAGCAGCCAAACAGGGGGCCGGAATCAGCCCCAGCATTTT.